Each of the 27 T cell receptor beta chains below was sequenced from the same sample in a study of identical twins. MiXCR, run by TCRdb on the 5' RACE reads, gives a single entry per CDR3 protein. The top ten hold roughly 1.6% of the sample, which has hundreds of thousands of distinct CDR3 sequences, less than 9% seen once. These data were also reused for a study on yellow fever vaccine responses in identical twins.

The sample consisted of PBMCs. The origin of the receptors is a young woman in good health.

The V gene is TRBV7-9, the J gene TRBJ2-7; D is uncertain. V gave up 5 bases and J gave up 2 bases, with 10 bases separating them. The germline gives CDR1 SEHNR, CDR2 FQNEAQ (reference sequence). This CDR3 comprises 13 residues. The CDR3 loop reads CASSAPGPYEQYF. DNA for the CDR3: TGTGCCAGCAGCGCCCCCGGGCCCTACGAGCAGTACTTC. Full variable domain (missing parts from reference TRBV7-9 and TRBJ2-7): DTGVSQNPRHKITKRGQNVTFRCDPISEHNRLYWYRQTLGQGPEFLTYFQNEAQLEKSRLLSDRFSAERPKGSFSTLEIQRTEQGDSAMYLCASSAPGPYEQYFGPGTRLTVT.

At least ten counts were recorded for this clonotype. V and J are TRBV7-9 and TRBJ1-5, with TRBD1 as a possible D gene (5 bases). The CDR3 loop spans 12 amino acids. V gave up 8 bases and J gave up 5 bases, with 10 bases separating them. Germline lookup yields CDR1 SEHNR and CDR2 FQNEAQ (reference sequence). CDR3: CASAREDQPQHF. The CDR3 DNA reads as TGTGCCAGCGCCAGGGAGGATCAGCCCCAGCATTTT.

This clonotype was detected ten times or more. The chain employs TRBV2 and TRBJ1-2; 8 bases line up with TRBD1. The CDR3 contains 12 residues. Germline assignment: CDR1 SNHLY and CDR2 FYNNEI. The trim removed 10 bases at V and 6 bases at J, leaving 7 bases unmatched. The CDR3 DNA reads as TGTGCCACCCCAGGGGGCGTCGATGGCTACACCTTC. This encodes CATPGGVDGYTF.

This chain connects TRBV7-2 to TRBJ2-5; no definite D call. Germline V CDR1 and CDR2: SGHTA, FQGNSA. The CDR3 has 13 amino acids. V was shortened by 5 bases and J by 5 bases, with 12 bases between the two germline ends. The CDR3 region has the DNA TGTGCCAGCAGCAAGACCCTAATTGAGACCCAGTACTTC. Amino acid sequence: CASSKTLIETQYF.

This clonotype was seen many times. The chain has TRBV6-1 and TRBJ1-5, with D uncertain. Per germline, CDR1 MNHNS and CDR2 SASEGT. The CDR3 is 15 amino acids. V was clipped by 2 bases and J by 3 bases, with 11 bases between them. The CDR3 reads CASSEMAGVNQPQHF. DNA for the CDR3: TGTGCCAGCAGTGAAATGGCGGGAGTCAATCAGCCCCAGCATTTT.

This clonotype occurred a few times. The V call is TRBV7-9, the J call TRBJ2-7; D uncertain. Germline-derived CDR1 and CDR2 are SEHNR and FQNEAQ (reference sequence). The CDR3 totals 13 residues. Trimming took off 5 bases at V and 0 bases at J, with 8 bases between the two ends. CDR3 amino acids: CASSPMFSYEQYF. The CDR3 region has the DNA TGTGCCAGCAGCCCTATGTTCTCCTACGAGCAGTACTTC.

At least ten counts were recorded for this clonotype. The V and J genes are TRBV7-3 and TRBJ2-3; the D is unclear. The CDR3 runs 10 residues. Germline V gene lookup returns CDR1 SGHTA and CDR2 FQGTGA. The V end lost 9 bases, the J end lost 1 base, and 2 bases lay between the germline ends. In DNA, the CDR3 is TGTGCCAGATGCACAGATACGCAGTATTTT. Translating it yields CARCTDTQYF.

There are many counts of this clonotype. The rearrangement links TRBV5-1 to TRBJ2-7; 8 bases align to TRBD1. Unmatched junction bases numbered 8, after V lost 1 base and J lost 5 bases. Germline V gives CDR1 SGHRS, CDR2 YFSETQ. This CDR3 comprises 15 residues. CDR3 DNA sequence: TGCGCCAGCAGCTTGTCCCGGACAGGGACCCACGAGCAGTACTTC. Encoded protein: CASSLSRTGTHEQYF.

There are many counts of this clonotype. The chain has TRBV27 and TRBJ1-1, with D perhaps matching TRBD1 (5 bases). V was clipped by 0 bases and J by 4 bases, with 12 bases between them. The CDR3 extends over 15 amino acids. Germline CDR1 reads MNHEY; CDR2 reads SMNVEV (reference sequence). The CDR3 nucleotides are TGTGCCAGCAGTTTATCGGGGACGATCGGCACTGAAGCTTTCTTT. Translating it yields CASSLSGTIGTEAFF.

In its sample, this clonotype was seen many times. The chain uses TRBV5-1 and TRBJ2-5; TRBD2 might be the D (6 bases). CDR1 and CDR2 from the germline V gene are SGHRS and YFSETQ. V lost 0 bases, J lost 1 base, and 10 bases lay in between. The CDR3 runs 15 residues. Here the CDR3 DNA reads TGCGCCAGCAGCTTGGCCGGCGGGACCCAAGAGACCCAGTACTTC. Its protein product is CASSLAGGTQETQYF. Combining the CDR3 with reference TRBV5-1 and TRBJ2-5 gives the whole variable domain KAGVTQTPRYLIKTRGQQVTLSCSPISGHRSVSWYQQTPGQGLQFLFEYFSETQRNKGNFPGRFSGRQFSNSRSEMNVSTLELGDSALYLCASSLAGGTQETQYFGPGTRLLVL.

The chain uses TRBV18 and TRBJ2-2; the match to TRBD2 covers 9 bases. The junction had 7 bases not matched to a gene; V was cut back by 8 bases and J by 3 bases. CDR1 KGHSH and CDR2 LQKENI come from the germline V gene. CDR3 length: 15 amino acids. Here the CDR3 reads CASTKTSGDTGELFF. The CDR3 nucleotides read TGTGCCAGCACCAAGACTAGCGGCGACACCGGGGAGCTGTTTTTT.

The sample holds a few counts of this clonotype. The rearrangement links TRBV12-3 or TRBV12-4 to TRBJ2-2, with 14 nucleotides matching TRBD2. V trimming: 7 bases; J trimming: 3 bases; junction bases outside the gene matches: 1. CDR3 length: 15 amino acids. The CDR3 DNA follows: TGTGCCAGCAAGGGACTAGCGGGGGACACCGGGGAGCTGTTTTTT. Its protein is CASKGLAGDTGELFF.

The V and J genes are TRBV5-6 and TRBJ2-3; D ambiguous. Germline CDR1 and CDR2: SGHDT and YYEEEE. V was clipped by 0 bases and J by 0 bases, with 8 bases between them. CDR3 length: 15 residues. The CDR3 DNA reads TGTGCCAGCAGCTTGGGTGCTTTTAGCACAGATACGCAGTATTTT. It specifies CASSLGAFSTDTQYF.

The genes are TRBV20-1 and TRBJ2-5; D possibly uses TRBD1 or TRBD2 (5 bases each). The CDR3 extends over 14 amino acids. V was pared by 5 bases and J by 3 bases, with 16 bases between. CDR1 is DFQATT, CDR2 SNEGSKA, per germline (reference sequence). The CDR3 reads CSALTVGREETQYF. CDR3 bases: TGCAGTGCTCTTACGGTGGGGCGGGAAGAGACCCAGTACTTC.

This clonotype has only a few counts. The chain employs TRBV9 and TRBJ1-6; 9 nucleotides match TRBD1. CDR1 and CDR2 from the germline V gene are SGDLS and YYNGEE. There are 15 residues in the CDR3. V shed 3 bases and J 7 bases; nucleotides not matched to a gene: 5. CDR3 nucleotide sequence: TGTGCCAGCAGCGGTCGGACAGGGGAGAATTCACCCCTCCACTTT. Protein product: CASSGRTGENSPLHF.

This clonotype was recorded many times. The chain is built from TRBV4-1 and TRBJ2-3; 7 bases map to TRBD1. Trimming removed 1 base from V and 6 bases from J; junction bases left unmatched: 4. The CDR3 runs to 14 residues. The germline V gene has CDR1 MGHRA and CDR2 YSYEKL. The DNA of the CDR3 is TGCGCCAGCAGCCAAGGACAGGGTCTGGATACGCAGTATTTT. Translation gives CASSQGQGLDTQYF.

The sample holds a few counts of this clonotype. This rearrangement joins TRBV29-1 to TRBJ2-3; D is unresolved. Germline V gene sequence: CDR1 SQVTM, CDR2 ANQGSEA. This CDR3 is built from 15 residues. Trimming shortened V by 6 bases and J by 2 bases, and 18 bases separated the two germline ends. The CDR3 region has the DNA TGCAGCGTGGAACTGTGGGGAACCCACACAGATACGCAGTATTTT. Encoded protein: CSVELWGTHTDTQYF.

This clonotype was seen repeatedly, ten times or more. The chain employs TRBV27 and TRBJ2-3; unclear D gene. Germline-derived CDR1 and CDR2 are MNHEY and SMNVEV (reference sequence). Deletions cut 2 bases from V and 5 bases from J, with 8 bases between. This CDR3 comprises 13 residues. CDR3 nucleotides: TGTGCCAGCAGTTTAAGGTCGAAAGATACGCAGTATTTT. Translating gives CASSLRSKDTQYF.

This clonotype was counted many times. The CDR3, as DNA: TGTGCCAGCAGCAAGACAGGGGGCACTGAAGCTTTCTTT. It is translated as CASSKTGGTEAFF. The chain has TRBV5-8 and TRBJ1-1; 9 bases agree with TRBD1. Germline V gene lookup returns CDR1 SGHTS and CDR2 YDEGEE. The CDR3 has 13 residues. The V and J ends lost 4 bases and 4 bases, in that order; junction bases with no gene match: 2. The full variable domain, with the rest looked up from reference TRBV5-8 and TRBJ1-1, is EAGVTQSPTHLIKTRGQQATLRCSPISGHTSVYWYQQALGLGLQFLLWYDEGEERNRGNFPPRFSGRQFPNYSSELNVNALELEDSALYLCASSKTGGTEAFFGQGTRLTVV.

This clonotype has just a few counts. This chain joins TRBV7-8 and TRBJ1-1; 7 positions agree with TRBD1. Germline CDR1 is SGHVS and CDR2 is FQNEAQ. CDR3 length: 13 amino acids. V was clipped by 6 bases and J by 1 base; unmatched bases: 2. The CDR3 is CASRRDRNTEAFF. CDR3 sequence (DNA): TGTGCCAGCAGGCGGGACAGGAACACTGAAGCTTTCTTT.

J is TRBJ2-4 and V is TRBV29-1, with TRBD2 matching 7 bases. The CDR3 runs 15 residues. The V gene end was trimmed by 5 bases and the J gene end by 0 bases; junction bases not matched to a gene: 7. Germline assignment: CDR1 SQVTM and CDR2 ANQGSEA. The CDR3 coding sequence is TGCAGCGTTCGGGACTACCCCGAAGCCAAAAACATTCAGTACTTC. It yields the protein CSVRDYPEAKNIQYF.

The J gene is TRBJ2-3, the V gene TRBV20-1, with 9 bases that match TRBD1. Looked up from germline, CDR1 is DFQATT and CDR2 is SNEGSKA (reference sequence). V shed 6 bases, J shed 5 bases, and the junction held 12 bases outside the gene matches. The CDR3 loop spans 15 amino acids. CDR3 in DNA: TGCAGTGCGCGCCCCGGGACAGGGTTGGGAGATACGCAGTATTTT. Protein sequence: CSARPGTGLGDTQYF.

This clonotype was picked up a small number of times. The rearrangement uses TRBV28 and TRBJ2-7; the match to TRBD1 covers 8 bases. The V gene end was trimmed by 5 bases and the J gene end by 0 bases; junction bases not matched to a gene: 9. From germline, CDR1 is MDHEN and CDR2 SYDVKM. The CDR3 length is 16 residues. The DNA for the CDR3 is TGTGCCAGCAGTGCCGCAGGGGGCGAGATCTCCTACGAGCAGTACTTC. It codes for CASSAAGGEISYEQYF.

The rearrangement uses TRBV7-2 and TRBJ2-3; D is possibly TRBD1 (6 bases). This CDR3 has 17 amino acids. Germline CDR1 reads SGHTA; CDR2 reads FQGNSA. V dropped 5 bases and J dropped 4 bases, with 22 bases sitting between them. This chain's CDR3 is CASSPPVGAGVADTQYF. Written as DNA, the CDR3 is TGTGCCAGCAGCCCCCCCGTAGGAGCAGGGGTGGCAGATACGCAGTATTTT.

DNA of the CDR3: TGCAGTGCTGACAGCCGGGACAGGGGAACCTACGAGCAGTACTTC. It specifies CSADSRDRGTYEQYF. The V gene is TRBV20-1, the J gene TRBJ2-7; TRBD1 aligns across 10 bases. The germline V gene has CDR1 DFQATT and CDR2 SNEGSKA (reference sequence). The CDR3 runs to 15 residues. Losses at the gene ends were 5 bases for V and 2 bases for J; bases not matched to a gene: 9.

In its sample, this clonotype was seen many times. The chain couples TRBV29-1 to TRBJ1-1; 9 nucleotides align to TRBD1. The CDR3 totals 14 residues. From germline, CDR1 is SQVTM and CDR2 ANQGSEA. J was trimmed by 4 bases and V by 4 bases; bases with no gene match: 7. The CDR3 nucleotides read TGCAGCGTTGTGGGACAGGGTGGAAGCACTGAAGCTTTCTTT. As protein: CSVVGQGGSTEAFF.

V gene TRBV19 combines with J gene TRBJ2-6; 9 bases match TRBD1. V dropped 5 bases and J dropped 0; count of bases not matched to a gene: 5. The length of the CDR3 is 17 residues. Germline values: CDR1 LNHDA, CDR2 SQIVND (reference sequence). The CDR3, as DNA: TGTGCCAGTAGTCCCGGGACAGGGACCTCTGGGGCCAACGTCCTGACTTTC. This codes for CASSPGTGTSGANVLTF.